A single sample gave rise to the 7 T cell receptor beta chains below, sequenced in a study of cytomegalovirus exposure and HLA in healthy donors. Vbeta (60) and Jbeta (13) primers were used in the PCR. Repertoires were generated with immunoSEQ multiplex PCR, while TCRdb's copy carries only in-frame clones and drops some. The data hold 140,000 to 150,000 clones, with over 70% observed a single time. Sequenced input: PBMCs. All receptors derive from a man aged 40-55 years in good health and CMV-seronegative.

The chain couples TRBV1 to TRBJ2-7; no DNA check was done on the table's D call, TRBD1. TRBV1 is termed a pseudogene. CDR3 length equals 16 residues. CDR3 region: CTSSQDLGRGCYEQYF. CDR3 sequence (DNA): TGCACCAGCAGCCAAGATCTTGGCAGGGGATGTTACGAGCAGTACTTC.

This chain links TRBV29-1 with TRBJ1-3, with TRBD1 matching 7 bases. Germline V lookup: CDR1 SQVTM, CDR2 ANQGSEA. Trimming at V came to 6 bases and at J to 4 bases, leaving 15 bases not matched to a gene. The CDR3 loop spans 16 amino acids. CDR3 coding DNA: TGCAGCGTCCTCCCCGACAGGGTTGAGAGAGGAAACACCATATATTTT. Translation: CSVLPDRVERGNTIYF.

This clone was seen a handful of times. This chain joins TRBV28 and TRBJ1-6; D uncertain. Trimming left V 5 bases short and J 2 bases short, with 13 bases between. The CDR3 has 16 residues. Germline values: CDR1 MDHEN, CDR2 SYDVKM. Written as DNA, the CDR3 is TGTGCCAGCAGTCCCGGTCGGGAGGCCTATAATTCACCCCTCCACTTT. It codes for CASSPGREAYNSPLHF.

In DNA form, the CDR3 reads TGTGCCAGCAGCCAGGACAGAATCTACGAGCAGTACTTC. This codes for CASSQDRIYEQYF. V and J are TRBV5-6 and TRBJ2-7; tentative D call: TRBD1 (6 bases). Trimming cost V 4 bases and J 3 bases, with 11 bases left between them. This CDR3 region has 13 residues. Germline lookup yields CDR1 SGHDT and CDR2 YYEEEE.

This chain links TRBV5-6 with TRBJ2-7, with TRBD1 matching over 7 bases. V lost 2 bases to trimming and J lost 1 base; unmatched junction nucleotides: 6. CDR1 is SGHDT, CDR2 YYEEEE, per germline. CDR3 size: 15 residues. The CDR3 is CASSFPGTASYEQYF. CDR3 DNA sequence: TGTGCCAGCAGCTTCCCCGGGACAGCTTCCTACGAGCAGTACTTC.

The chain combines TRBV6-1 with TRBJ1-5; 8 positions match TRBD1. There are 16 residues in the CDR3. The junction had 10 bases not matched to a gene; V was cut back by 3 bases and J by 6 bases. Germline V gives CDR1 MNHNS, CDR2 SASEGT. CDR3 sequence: CASSDPSRGLGQPQHF. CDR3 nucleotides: TGTGCCAGCAGTGACCCCTCCAGGGGGCTGGGTCAGCCCCAGCATTTT.

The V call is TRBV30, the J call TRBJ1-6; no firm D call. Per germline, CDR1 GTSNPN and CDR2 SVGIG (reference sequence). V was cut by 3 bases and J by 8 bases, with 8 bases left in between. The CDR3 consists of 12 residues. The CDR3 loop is CAWRQRDSPLHF. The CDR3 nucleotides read TGTGCCTGGAGACAGAGGGATTCACCCCTCCACTTT.